These T cell receptor beta chains were read from a single sample in a study of blood T cell repertoires in COVID-19. Libraries were prepared by immunoSEQ multiplex PCR; TCRdb keeps only in-frame clonotypes and omits some of them. This sample has about 300,000 clones, with 83% found just once. Sequencing was performed on peripheral blood. These receptors came from a woman aged 45-65 years with acute or convalescent COVID-19. Both conserved end residues are part of each CDR3. A D gene is named only where the DNA matches it firmly. Clone size, where shown, is once, few, many, or a class for clones that have expanded.

clone_size	j_call	d_call	v_call	cdr3_nt	cdr3_aa
NA	TRBJ1-5	TRBD1	TRBV7-9	TGTGCCAGCAGCGCCGGGGACAGCCACAATCAGCCCCAGCATTTT	CASSAGDSHNQPQHF
NA	TRBJ1-6	TRBD1	TRBV6-5	TGTGCCAGCAGTTGGGACAGTCTGACACCCCTCCACTTT	CASSWDSLTPLHF
NA	TRBJ2-3	TRBD2	TRBV4-2	TGTGCCAGCAGCCTCTCTAGCGGGAGTCTGTATTTT	CASSLSSGSLYF
NA	TRBJ2-2	NA	TRBV9	TGTGCCAGCAGCGCCCCTCACAGGGCGGACGGGGAGCTGTTTTTT	CASSAPHRADGELFF
NA	TRBJ2-3	TRBD2	TRBV12-5	TGTGCTAGTGGTTTGGTACTAGCGGGAACTAGCACAGATACGCAGTATTTT	CASGLVLAGTSTDTQYF
NA	TRBJ1-2	NA	TRBV6-5	TGTGCCAGCGGGGAGGGGCCAGTTCCGGATGGCTACACCTTC	CASGEGPVPDGYTF
NA	TRBJ2-2	TRBD2	TRBV30	TGTGCCTGGAACTTGCTAGCGGGAGTCGGGGAGCTGTTTTTT	CAWNLLAGVGELFF
NA	TRBJ2-1	NA	TRBV6-6	TGTGCCAGCAGTTACCAGGGTAACAATGAGCAGTTCTTC	CASSYQGNNEQFF
NA	TRBJ2-5	NA	TRBV5-1	TGCGCCAGCAGCTCAACGGGGGGCCATCAAGAGACCCAGTACTTC	CASSSTGGHQETQYF
NA	TRBJ1-3	TRBD1	TRBV6-1	TGTGCCAGCAGTGAAGAACGACAGGGAATAGACAGAAACACCATATATTTT	CASSEERQGIDRNTIYF
NA	TRBJ2-5	NA	TRBV29-1	TGCAGCGTTGAGAGTGAGATTACCGTCCGAGGGACCCAGTACTTC	CSVESEITVRGTQYF
NA	TRBJ2-3	TRBD1	TRBV7-3	TGTGCCAGCAGCTCCCTAGGGGGCCGGGATACGCAGTATTTT	CASSSLGGRDTQYF
NA	TRBJ2-3	TRBD2	TRBV5-1	TGCGCCAGCAGCTTGTCAGCGGGGGGGCGTATAGATACGCAGTATTTT	CASSLSAGGRIDTQYF
once	TRBJ2-6	TRBD1	TRBV5-4	TGTGCCAGCAGACCCGGGACAGGGACCGGGGCCAACGTCCTGACTTTC	CASRPGTGTGANVLTF
NA	TRBJ2-5	NA	TRBV5-1	TGCGCCAGCAGCCTTACAAGTCAAGAGACCCAGTACTTC	CASSLTSQETQYF
NA	TRBJ2-3	TRBD2	TRBV10-1	TGCGCCAGCAGTGACGGAGCGGGGGGCGCAGATACGCAGTATTTT	CASSDGAGGADTQYF
NA	TRBJ1-4	TRBD1	TRBV25-1	TGTGCCAGCGGCCTTCCCCCCGGGACAGGGCAAGAAAAACTGTTTTTT	CASGLPPGTGQEKLFF
NA	TRBJ2-1	NA	TRBV12-3/TRBV12-4	TGTGCCAGCAGGGGTGACAGATACAATGAGCAGTTCTTC	CASRGDRYNEQFF
NA	TRBJ1-2	TRBD1	TRBV18	TGTGCCAGCTCACCACCAGGACAGGCTCGGTATGGCTACACCTTC	CASSPPGQARYGYTF
NA	TRBJ1-1	NA	TRBV3-1/TRBV3-2	TGTGCCAGCAGACGGGCGGGTGAAGCTTTCTTT	CASRRAGEAFF
NA	TRBJ2-2	NA	TRBV7-7	TGTGCCAGCAGCGCGACAGGACCATTCGACGGGGAGCTGTTTTTT	CASSATGPFDGELFF
NA	TRBJ2-5	NA	TRBV5-6	TGTGCCAGCAGCTTGGGGCCGGGGCAAGAGACCCAGTACTTC	CASSLGPGQETQYF
NA	TRBJ2-2	NA	TRBV7-7	TGTGCCAGCAGCTTAGGACTCAACACCGGGGAGCTGTTTTTT	CASSLGLNTGELFF
NA	TRBJ2-5	TRBD1	TRBV18	TGTGCCAGCTCATCTCCGGGACAGCAAGAGACCCAGTACTTC	CASSSPGQQETQYF
NA	TRBJ2-2	NA	TRBV21-1	TGTGCCAGCAGCTCCCAAGGCGGGCCTAGCGGGACCGGGGAGCTGTTTTTT	CASSSQGGPSGTGELFF
NA	TRBJ2-5	NA	TRBV10-3	TGTGCCACCCTAGACAGGCCCCAAGAGACCCAGTACTTC	CATLDRPQETQYF
NA	TRBJ2-2	TRBD2	TRBV4-2	TGTGCCAGCAGCCTCAGCGCCAGACTAGCGGGAGTCGGCGGGGAGCTGTTTTTT	CASSLSARLAGVGGELFF
NA	TRBJ2-5	NA	TRBV6-5	TGTGCCAGCAGTTCTGGGAGGGAGACCCAGTACTTC	CASSSGRETQYF
NA	TRBJ1-4	TRBD1	TRBV6-4	TGTGCCAGCAGTGAATCAGGGGGCGCGAATGAAAAACTGTTTTTT	CASSESGGANEKLFF
NA	TRBJ1-2	TRBD1	TRBV3-1/TRBV3-2	TGTGCCAGCAGCCAAATCCCGTTAGGGGGCGGTGGCTACACCTTC	CASSQIPLGGGGYTF
once	TRBJ1-1	TRBD1	TRBV29-1	TGCAGCACGAAAGGACAGGTGAACACTGAAGCTTTCTTT	CSTKGQVNTEAFF
NA	TRBJ2-1	NA	TRBV5-4	TGTGCCAGCAGCCAGGGGGGTGCTTACTACAATGAGCAGTTCTTC	CASSQGGAYYNEQFF
NA	TRBJ1-5	NA	TRBV10-3	TGTGCCATCAGTTCGGGGGGGGCCGATCAGCCCCAGCATTTT	CAISSGGADQPQHF
NA	TRBJ1-2	NA	TRBV30	TGTGCCTGGAGTGTACCAGGGGCAGGGGAGGGCTACACCTTC	CAWSVPGAGEGYTF
NA	TRBJ2-2	NA	TRBV6-6	TGTGCCAGCAGTATACAAGGGGCCGGGGAGCTGTTTTTT	CASSIQGAGELFF
NA	TRBJ2-2	NA	TRBV11-2	TGTGCCAGCAGACAGGGTTATAACACCGGGGAGCTGTTTTTT	CASRQGYNTGELFF
once	TRBJ2-1	TRBD2	TRBV3-1/TRBV3-2	TGTGCCAGCAGCCAAGTAGGGGGAGGACTAGCGGGGCGGGAGCAGTTCTTC	CASSQVGGGLAGREQFF
NA	TRBJ2-4	NA	TRBV11-3	TGTGCCAGCAGCCAGGGGTCATATGAAAACATTCAGTACTTC	CASSQGSYENIQYF
NA	TRBJ2-2	NA	TRBV6-4	TGTGCCAGCAGGGAATCAGGGGCCACCGGGGAGCTGTTTTTT	CASRESGATGELFF
NA	TRBJ1-4	NA	TRBV24-1	TGTGCCACCAGTGCCGCAACCGGGGGGCGGGAGGAAAAACTGTTTTTT	CATSAATGGREEKLFF
NA	TRBJ2-3	TRBD1	TRBV30	TGTGCCTGGAGTGGGGGGACAGGGGGCTTTTTTAGCACAGATACGCAGTATTTT	CAWSGGTGGFFSTDTQYF
NA	TRBJ2-2	TRBD1	TRBV7-2	TGTGCCAGCAGCTCCGGACAGGGGCGCACCGGGGAGCTGTTTTTT	CASSSGQGRTGELFF
NA	TRBJ2-3	TRBD2	TRBV19	TGTGCCAGTAGTTTCCAGATTGGGAGGGCAGATACGCAGTATTTT	CASSFQIGRADTQYF
NA	TRBJ1-4	NA	TRBV30	TGTGCCTGGAGCATGGGGGCACGGGAAAAACTGTTTTTT	CAWSMGAREKLFF
NA	TRBJ2-1	TRBD2	TRBV5-6	TGTGCCAGCAGCTTGGTAGCTAGCGGTCACAATGAGCAGTTCTTC	CASSLVASGHNEQFF
NA	TRBJ2-3	TRBD2	TRBV19	TGTGCCAGTAAAAGCGGGAGGTCAGATACGCAGTATTTT	CASKSGRSDTQYF
NA	TRBJ1-2	NA	TRBV5-1	TGCGCCAGCAGCTTGTTACAGGGAAGGGGCTATGGCTACACCTTC	CASSLLQGRGYGYTF
NA	TRBJ2-3	TRBD1	TRBV4-3	TGCGCCAGCAGCCAAGAATGGGACAGGGGTATAGATACGCAGTATTTT	CASSQEWDRGIDTQYF
few	TRBJ2-1	TRBD1	TRBV7-6	TGTGCCAGCAGCTTAGCGCGCGACAGGGGGCTCTACAATGAGCAGTTCTTC	CASSLARDRGLYNEQFF
NA	TRBJ2-1	TRBD1	TRBV24-1	TGTGCCACCAGTGACTTTGGACAGGGAGGCGTGTTCTTC	CATSDFGQGGVFF
NA	TRBJ2-2	NA	TRBV2	TGTGCCAGCGTGAGACAGGTCGCCGCCGGGGAGCTGTTTTTT	CASVRQVAAGELFF
NA	TRBJ2-6	NA	TRBV4-1	TGCGCCAGCAGCCGTGGGCGGGGCGCTGGGGCCAACGTCCTGACTTTC	CASSRGRGAGANVLTF
few	TRBJ2-1	NA	TRBV14	TGTGCCAGCAGCCACCGGGGATTTCCTTCACGCTACAATGAGCAGTTCTTC	CASSHRGFPSRYNEQFF
NA	TRBJ1-1	TRBD1	TRBV5-1	TGCGCCAGCAGCTTATCCCCGACAGGGCAGGGCACTGAAGCTTTCTTT	CASSLSPTGQGTEAFF
NA	TRBJ1-2	NA	TRBV6-1	TGTGCCAGCAGTGAAGCAAGACGCGCGGGGGCGGAAGGCTACACCTTC	CASSEARRAGAEGYTF
NA	TRBJ1-1	NA	TRBV5-5	TGTGCCAGCAGCTTGGATCCCTTGAACACTGAAGCTTTCTTT	CASSLDPLNTEAFF
NA	TRBJ1-2	TRBD1	TRBV18	TGTGCCAGCTCCACGGAACAGGGGTATGGCTACACCTTC	CASSTEQGYGYTF
NA	TRBJ1-4	NA	TRBV4-1	TGCGCCAGCAGCCCGACCCACGGGGCAACTAATGAAAAACTGTTTTTT	CASSPTHGATNEKLFF